The entry that follows covers one T cell receptor (beta chain) sequence. The CDR3 is made up of 14 amino acids. With 2 bases removed from V and 6 bases from J, the gap between germline ends came to 14 bases. Germline CDR1 is SGHRS and CDR2 is YFSETQ. This sample stems from a study of blood T cells in healthy people across ages. About the study: Capturing about one barcoded beta molecule per two T cells was achieved by template switching.

Each donor gave 9.5 to 10 milliliters of peripheral blood. RNA extraction gave at least 5 micrograms of total RNA per sample. It was with a sample-barcoded 5' primer and a J-beta primer mix that a second PCR of roughly 7 to 12 cycles was run. TCRdb reprocessed the 5' RACE reads via MiXCR and lists one record per CDR3 protein. Among about 780,000 distinct CDR3 sequences, about half were seen once, and the ten largest hold roughly 20%. The TCR originated in an elderly man in good health. Input material: blood. The chain joins TRBV5-1 to TRBJ1-2, with D possibly TRBD1 on 6 matching bases. CDR3 protein: CASSLGQGRDGYTF. The CDR3 DNA sequence: TGCGCCAGCAGCTTAGGTCAGGGGAGAGATGGCTACACCTTC.